Presented here are 23 T cell receptor beta chains from one specimen sequenced in a study of radiation and T cells in renal cell carcinoma. Time point specified: baseline pretreatment blood. Indicated treatment: 15 Gy SBRT to primary tumor, nephrectomy 4 weeks later. The repertoire was sequenced with immunoSEQ multiplex PCR; TCRdb's copy has only in-frame clones and lacks some. In the table there are 150,000 or so clones, 70% to 90% of which are singletons. The sequences come from blood, collected from a patient whose treatment included radiotherapy and nephrectomy. The source is a woman aged 50 to 65 with renal cell carcinoma.

The chain is built from TRBV30 and TRBJ2-1; 10 positions match TRBD1. Trimming took 3 bases from V and 2 from J; bases not matched to a gene: 7. From germline, CDR1 is GTSNPN and CDR2 SVGIG (reference sequence). The CDR3 extends over 16 amino acids. CDR3 DNA sequence: TGTGCCTGGAGCGCTAGGACAGGGGGACCCTACAATGAGCAGTTCTTC. Amino acids: CAWSARTGGPYNEQFF. Full variable domain (outside the CDR3, taken from reference TRBV30 and TRBJ2-1): SQTIHQWPATLVQPVGSPLSLECTVEGTSNPNLYWYRQAAGRGLQLLFYSVGIGQISSEVPQNLSASRPQDRQFILSSKKLLLSDSGFYLCAWSARTGGPYNEQFFGPGTRLTVL.

The chain recombines TRBV29-1 with TRBJ1-1; no firm D call. The germline gives CDR1 SQVTM, CDR2 ANQGSEA. This CDR3 spans 12 amino acids. The V and J ends lost 4 bases and 0 bases respectively, with 6 bases between them. DNA for the CDR3: TGCAGCGTTGTACCGGTGAACACTGAAGCTTTCTTT. It is translated as CSVVPVNTEAFF.

This rearrangement joins TRBV9 to TRBJ2-5; 8 bases are a match to TRBD2. This CDR3 is built from 15 residues. Germline CDR1 SGDLS, CDR2 YYNGEE. V dropped 6 bases and J dropped 2; count of bases not matched to a gene: 9. The CDR3 region is CASNTGVAGQETQYF. CDR3 bases: TGTGCCAGCAATACCGGGGTAGCGGGGCAAGAGACCCAGTACTTC. The entire variable domain, with the rest obtained from reference TRBV9 and TRBJ2-5, is as follows: DSGVTQTPKHLITATGQRVTLRCSPRSGDLSVYWYQQSLDQGLQFLIQYYNGEERAKGNILERFSAQQFPDLHSELNLSSLELGDSALYFCASNTGVAGQETQYFGPGTRLLVL.

The rearrangement joins TRBV5-4 to TRBJ1-2, with D perhaps TRBD1 (6 bases). CDR1 is SGHNT, CDR2 YYREEE, per germline (reference sequence). V was clipped by 4 bases and J by 4 bases, with 11 bases between them. The CDR3 is 13 amino acids. The CDR3 DNA sequence: TGTGCCAGCAGCAACGACAGGTTCTATGGCTACACCTTC. Protein sequence: CASSNDRFYGYTF.

This clone appeared a few times. Written as DNA, the CDR3 is TGTGCCAGCAGCTTAGACGAACAGCGCAATTCACCCCTCCACTTT. Protein sequence: CASSLDEQRNSPLHF. This chain joins TRBV7-9 and TRBJ1-6, with D uncertain. Trimming stripped 1 base from V and 7 bases from J, with 11 bases between. The CDR3 totals 15 residues. CDR1 and CDR2 (germline): SEHNR, FQNEAQ (reference sequence).

CDR3 amino acids: CASSLAGQDGYTF. CDR3 DNA: TGTGCCAGCAGCTTAGCCGGGCAGGATGGCTACACCTTC. The chain carries TRBV7-2 and TRBJ1-2; D is ambiguous. Germline V CDR1 and CDR2: SGHTA, FQGNSA. The CDR3 covers 13 residues. Trimming took 0 bases from V and 6 from J, leaving 8 bases between them.

This clone was observed once. This rearrangement joins TRBV7-6 to TRBJ2-5, with D possibly called TRBD1 or TRBD2 (5 bases each). Trimming pared 5 bases from V and 4 bases from J, leaving 14 bases between. CDR1 is SGHVS and CDR2 is FNYEAQ in the germline V gene. The CDR3 covers 14 residues. CDR3 nucleotide sequence: TGTGCCAGCAGCCGGGGACCATCGGGAGAGACCCAGTACTTC. This codes for CASSRGPSGETQYF.

The genes are TRBV18 and TRBJ2-2; D perhaps matches TRBD2 (6 bases). V lost 6 bases and J lost 5, with 19 bases in between. The CDR3 has 16 amino acids. From germline, CDR1 is KGHSH and CDR2 LQKENI. The CDR3, as DNA: TGTGCCAGCTCCCCCGCGGGTGGACTACTAACCGGGGAGCTGTTTTTT. This gives the protein CASSPAGGLLTGELFF.

In DNA form, the CDR3 reads TGTGCCAGCAGCTTTGGGCGGGGTGGAGGCTACACCTTC. It translates to CASSFGRGGGYTF. The chain has TRBV5-6 and TRBJ1-2; D remains ambiguous. The germline CDR1 and CDR2 sequences are SGHDT and YYEEEE. This CDR3 spans 13 amino acids. V was clipped by 2 bases and J by 8 bases, with 13 bases between them.

This sequence joins TRBV2 and TRBJ1-4, with a weak D call TRBD1 (6 bases). Per germline, CDR1 SNHLY and CDR2 FYNNEI. The CDR3 totals 16 residues. The V gene lost 5 bases and the J gene lost 2 bases, with 15 bases spanning the gap. DNA for the CDR3: TGTGCCAGCAGTTTCAGCAGGGGCCGGACTAATGAAAAACTGTTTTTT. Its translation: CASSFSRGRTNEKLFF.

With regard to this clone: Its ends do not fully match the called genes, so a read error is possible. The chain joins TRBV6-1 to TRBJ1-1; the D gene is possibly TRBD1 (6 bases). The CDR3 runs to 15 residues. In germline, CDR1 is MNHNS, CDR2 SASEGT. CDR3 nucleotide sequence: TGTGCCAGCAGCGACGCACGGGGGCTGAACGCTGAAGCTTTCTTT. Residues: CASSDARGLNAEAFF.

The chain is built from TRBV13 and TRBJ2-5; 11 bases agree with TRBD2. V was clipped by 3 bases and J by 5 bases; unmatched bases: 8. The CDR3 is 16 residues long. Looked up from germline, CDR1 is PRHDT and CDR2 is FYEKMQ (reference sequence). The CDR3: CASSFRLAGGLETQYF. CDR3 sequence (DNA): TGTGCCAGCAGCTTCCGGCTAGCGGGGGGTTTGGAGACCCAGTACTTC.

This clone was picked up a small number of times. The CDR3 loop is CASSLEIGHSGAGYTF. The CDR3 DNA sequence: TGTGCCAGCAGCTTAGAAATCGGGCACAGTGGTGCTGGCTACACCTTC. The J gene is TRBJ1-2, the V gene TRBV7-2; no clear D. The CDR3 loop spans 16 amino acids. The V end lost 1 base, the J end lost 7 bases, and 19 bases lay between the germline ends. Germline V gives CDR1 SGHTA, CDR2 FQGNSA.

The V and J genes are TRBV2 and TRBJ2-7; 11 positions match TRBD2. The junction had 7 bases not matched to a gene; V was cut back by 3 bases and J by 6 bases. The CDR3 contains 15 residues. The germline V gene has CDR1 SNHLY and CDR2 FYNNEI. The CDR3 loop reads CASSEGLADIFEQYF. For the CDR3, the DNA is TGTGCCAGCAGTGAGGGACTAGCGGACATCTTCGAGCAGTACTTC.

The chain recombines TRBV2 with TRBJ2-3; D may match TRBD1 or TRBD2 (5 bases each). This CDR3 has 14 residues. The V end was cut by 6 bases, the J end by 7 bases, with 17 bases between. In germline, CDR1 is SNHLY, CDR2 FYNNEI. The CDR3: CASSEGRGRNTQYF. The CDR3 DNA is TGTGCCAGCAGCGAGGGTAGGGGTCGTAATACGCAGTATTTT.

This sequence joins TRBV5-6 and TRBJ2-1, with 9 bases lining up with TRBD2. Germline CDR1 is SGHDT and CDR2 is YYEEEE. Germline trimming cut 4 bases from V and 3 bases from J; bases unmatched to any gene: 8. This CDR3 is built from 16 residues. The CDR3 sequence: CASSTLPSGVYNEQFF. The CDR3 nucleotides are TGTGCCAGCAGCACTCTACCTAGCGGGGTCTACAATGAGCAGTTCTTC.

The rearrangement uses TRBV7-2 and TRBJ2-1, with 7 bases fitting TRBD2. Germline V lookup: CDR1 SGHTA, CDR2 FQGNSA. After removal of 5 bases from V and 4 bases from J, the junction contained 8 bases not matched to a gene. The CDR3 has 15 amino acids. The CDR3 coding sequence is TGTGCCAGCAGCCCTCTACTAGCGATTTACAATGAGCAGTTCTTC. Its protein product is CASSPLLAIYNEQFF.

CDR3 nucleotide sequence: TGTGCCTGGAGTGGGCTAGCGTTTGAGCAGTTCTTC. This sequence encodes CAWSGLAFEQFF. The chain is built from TRBV30 and TRBJ2-1; possibly TRBD2 for D (6 bases). Trimming pared 1 base from V and 9 bases from J, leaving 10 bases between. The CDR3 loop spans 12 amino acids. Germline assignment: CDR1 GTSNPN and CDR2 SVGIG (reference sequence). The full variable domain, with the rest looked up from reference TRBV30 and TRBJ2-1, is SQTIHQWPATLVQPVGSPLSLECTVEGTSNPNLYWYRQAAGRGLQLLFYSVGIGQISSEVPQNLSASRPQDRQFILSSKKLLLSDSGFYLCAWSGLAFEQFFGPGTRLTVL.

The CDR3 coding sequence is TGTGCCAGCAGCTCAGGGGGCAATGAGCAGTTCTTC. It specifies CASSSGGNEQFF. This chain connects TRBV7-3 to TRBJ2-1; 7 nucleotides line up with TRBD1. The CDR3 extends over 12 amino acids. V trimming: 4 bases; J trimming: 6 bases; junction bases outside the gene matches: 0. CDR1 is SGHTA and CDR2 is FQGTGA in the germline V gene.

The chain employs TRBV7-2 and TRBJ1-2; 8 bases map to TRBD1. Trimming removed 5 bases from V and 4 bases from J; junction bases left unmatched: 6. This CDR3 has 14 residues. Germline CDR1 is SGHTA and CDR2 is FQGNSA. The CDR3 loop is CASSPGQGGYGYTF. CDR3 coding DNA: TGTGCCAGCAGCCCAGGACAGGGCGGCTATGGCTACACCTTC. Variable domain in full (rest from reference TRBV7-2 and TRBJ1-2): GAGVSQSPSNKVTEKGKDVELRCDPISGHTALYWYRQSLGQGLEFLIYFQGNSAPDKSGLPSDRFSAERTGGSVSTLTIQRTQQEDSAVYLCASSPGQGGYGYTFGSGTRLTVV.

The rearrangement links TRBV14 to TRBJ1-2, with D uncertain. V dropped 1 base and J dropped 4 bases, with 19 bases sitting between them. The germline gives CDR1 SGHDN, CDR2 FVKESK. The CDR3 is 17 residues long. The CDR3 nucleotides read TGTGCCAGCAGCCAAGGCCTCACCGGGCTCCACCGCTATGGCTACACCTTC. It yields the protein CASSQGLTGLHRYGYTF.

The chain uses TRBV5-4 and TRBJ2-1, with D tentatively TRBD1 or TRBD2 (6 bases each). V lost 0 bases, J lost 0 bases, and 10 bases lay in between. This CDR3 comprises 16 residues. Germline loops: CDR1 SGHNT, CDR2 YYREEE (reference sequence). The CDR3 DNA follows: TGTGCCAGCAGCTTGGGAGGAGGGGGCTCCTACAATGAGCAGTTCTTC. Amino acids: CASSLGGGGSYNEQFF.

The J gene is TRBJ2-7, the V gene TRBV19; no clear D. This CDR3 is 14 amino acids long. Trimming took 2 bases from V and 0 from J, leaving 8 bases between them. From germline, CDR1 is LNHDA and CDR2 SQIVND (reference sequence). CDR3 sequence reads: CASSIFGSSYEQYF. The CDR3 nucleotides are TGTGCCAGTAGTATATTTGGCAGCTCCTACGAGCAGTACTTC. Combining the CDR3 with reference TRBV19 and TRBJ2-7 gives the whole variable domain DGGITQSPKYLFRKEGQNVTLSCEQNLNHDAMYWYRQDPGQGLRLIYYSQIVNDFQKGDIAEGYSVSREKKESFPLTVTSAQKNPTAFYLCASSIFGSSYEQYFGPGTRLTVT.